These 18 T cell receptor beta chains were all obtained from the same sample, sequenced in a study of CD8 T cells in ankylosing spondylitis. TCRdb reprocessed the 5' RACE reads with MiXCR, giving one entry per CDR3 protein. The data show under 400,000 distinct CDR3 sequences, roughly 12% seen once. The sequenced sample consisted of blood, either unsorted or a sorted T cell fraction (not recorded which). The receptor set was obtained from a female donor with ankylosing spondylitis or in good health (not recorded which).

The table lists this clonotype with a few counts. The J gene is TRBJ2-2, the V gene TRBV5-5, with D perhaps matching TRBD1 (6 bases). CDR1 SGHKS and CDR2 YYEKEE come from the germline V gene (reference sequence). V dropped 0 bases and J dropped 2 bases, with 14 bases sitting between them. The CDR3 covers 17 residues. CDR3 DNA sequence: TGTGCCAGCAGCTTGGAGGGGTTGGGGGCCAACACCGGGGAGCTGTTTTTT. Residues: CASSLEGLGANTGELFF. The variable domain in full, with the rest retrieved from reference TRBV5-5 and TRBJ2-2, is DAGVTQSPTHLIKTRGQQVTLRCSPISGHKSVSWYQQVLGQGPQFIFQYYEKEERGRGNFPDRFSARQFPNYSSELNVNALLLGDSALYLCASSLEGLGANTGELFFGEGSRLTVL.

Ten or more counts support this clonotype. The V and J genes are TRBV9 and TRBJ2-1; 9 bases are shared with TRBD1. V gave up 1 base and J gave up 4 bases; unmatched junction bases: 15. The CDR3 extends over 19 amino acids. Germline V gene lookup returns CDR1 SGDLS and CDR2 YYNGEE. CDR3 sequence (DNA): TGTGCCAGCAGCGTATCCACCGGGGCGACAGGGGGAAATTACAATGAGCAGTTCTTC. Its protein is CASSVSTGATGGNYNEQFF.

This clonotype was seen many times. The rearrangement uses TRBV29-1 and TRBJ1-2; D unclear. V lost 5 bases and J lost 4, with 14 bases in between. This CDR3 contains 13 residues. From germline, CDR1 is SQVTM and CDR2 ANQGSEA. CDR3 in amino acids: CSVIPSHSYGYTF. The DNA for the CDR3 is TGCAGCGTTATCCCTTCGCACAGCTATGGCTACACCTTC.

The rearrangement uses TRBV29-1 and TRBJ2-5; TRBD2 matches 9 bases. The J segment lost 1 base and the V segment lost 7 bases, leaving 7 bases of the junction unmatched. The CDR3 runs 14 residues. The germline gives CDR1 SQVTM, CDR2 ANQGSEA. For the CDR3, the DNA is TGCAGCGGTGTAGCGGGAGTCCTCCAAGAGACCCAGTACTTC. Protein: CSGVAGVLQETQYF.

This clonotype was recorded many times. V and J are TRBV20-1 and TRBJ1-1, with D tentatively TRBD1 (6 bases). Germline CDR1 reads DFQATT; CDR2 reads SNEGSKA (reference sequence). The CDR3 consists of 14 residues. Trimming took off 6 bases at V and 5 bases at J, with 19 bases between the two ends. This chain's CDR3 is CSAPSGGLGTEAFF. Here the CDR3 DNA reads TGCAGTGCCCCCTCGGGGGGCTTAGGGACTGAAGCTTTCTTT.

This clonotype appeared many times. The chain couples TRBV3-1 to TRBJ2-7; D gene ambiguous. The CDR3 length is 12 residues. V lost 0 bases and J lost 1, with 1 base in between. Germline loops: CDR1 LGHDT, CDR2 YNNKEL (reference sequence). In DNA, the CDR3 is TGTGCCAGCAGCCAAGAATCCTACGAGCAGTACTTC. Protein: CASSQESYEQYF.

There are many counts of this clonotype. The CDR3 sequence: CASSLEGAASYEQYF. In DNA form, the CDR3 reads TGTGCCAGCAGCTTAGAAGGAGCGGCATCCTACGAGCAGTACTTC. This rearrangement joins TRBV11-2 to TRBJ2-7, with D perhaps matching TRBD2 (5 bases). V lost 0 bases and J 1 base, leaving 10 bases between the germline ends. CDR3 size: 15 residues. CDR1 SGHAT and CDR2 FQNNGV come from the germline V gene.

In this sample, this clonotype turned up a few times. The chain couples TRBV5-1 to TRBJ2-2, with D tentatively TRBD2 (6 bases). Trimming took off 4 bases at V and 6 bases at J, with 16 bases between the two ends. Looked up from germline, CDR1 is SGHRS and CDR2 is YFSETQ. The CDR3 has 15 amino acids. In DNA form, the CDR3 reads TGCGCCAGCAGCCGCGGGGCAGGGAATGCCGGGGAGCTGTTTTTT. This encodes CASSRGAGNAGELFF.

This clonotype was detected ten times or more. The rearrangement joins TRBV20-1 to TRBJ2-7, with D possibly matching TRBD2 (5 bases). The germline CDR1 and CDR2 sequences are DFQATT and SNEGSKA (reference sequence). Trimming pared 6 bases from V and 4 bases from J, leaving 10 bases between. The CDR3 has 11 residues. The CDR3 nucleotides are TGCAGTGCGGCTAGCCAATACGAGCAGTACTTC. It specifies CSAASQYEQYF.

This clonotype was observed a handful of times. The CDR3 region has the DNA TGTGCCAGCAGCTTAGAGGGGCCCCGGGATCAGCCCCAGCATTTT. Its protein is CASSLEGPRDQPQHF. The rearrangement links TRBV7-8 to TRBJ1-5; TRBD1 might be the D (5 bases). CDR3 length: 15 amino acids. The ends were cut back, 1 base at V and 5 bases at J, with 12 bases in the middle. In germline, CDR1 is SGHVS, CDR2 FQNEAQ.

The table lists this clonotype with many counts. The CDR3 DNA follows: TGCGCCAGCAGCCCCGGCCGCTCGATAAGGGCAGATACGCAGTATTTT. This sequence encodes CASSPGRSIRADTQYF. The chain is built from TRBV5-1 and TRBJ2-3; D gene unclear. The V gene's germline CDR1 is SGHRS and CDR2 YFSETQ. The CDR3 has 16 residues. V lost 4 bases, J lost 4 bases, and 19 bases lay in between.

The chain combines TRBV5-1 with TRBJ1-3; tentatively, D is TRBD1 (5 bases). Trimming took off 0 bases at V and 4 bases at J, with 8 bases between the two ends. In germline, CDR1 is SGHRS, CDR2 YFSETQ. This CDR3 contains 14 residues. As DNA, the CDR3 is TGCGCCAGCAGCTTGGGACAGCCCGGAAACACCATATATTTT. It codes for CASSLGQPGNTIYF.

This clonotype was found a few times. The chain is built from TRBV10-3 and TRBJ2-5, with 7 positions matching TRBD2. V lost 6 bases, J lost 4 bases, and 5 bases stayed unmatched. This CDR3 is 13 amino acids long. CDR1 and CDR2 from the germline V gene are ENHRY and SYGVKD. CDR3 DNA: TGTGCCATCAGAGGATCGGGGGGAGAGACCCAGTACTTC. It is translated as CAIRGSGGETQYF.

In its sample, this clonotype was seen many times. The V and J genes are TRBV5-1 and TRBJ2-7, with D unclear. From germline, CDR1 is SGHRS and CDR2 YFSETQ. CDR3 length: 16 amino acids. Deletions cut 2 bases from V and 0 bases from J, with 15 bases between. The CDR3 DNA reads TGCGCCAGCAGCTTATTCTCAGCAGCGAGCTCCTACGAGCAGTACTTC. Its protein product is CASSLFSAASSYEQYF.

This clonotype came up many times. The V call is TRBV4-1, the J call TRBJ2-1, with 7 bases identical to TRBD2. CDR1 is MGHRA and CDR2 is YSYEKL in the germline V gene. The CDR3 contains 20 residues. With V trimmed by 0 bases and J by 0 bases, 14 bases remained unmatched. For the CDR3, the DNA is TGCGCCAGCAGCCAAGACCACCTACAATCTAGCGGTAGCTCCTACAATGAGCAGTTCTTC. Its protein is CASSQDHLQSSGSSYNEQFF.

This clonotype has at least ten counts. The chain is built from TRBV5-1 and TRBJ2-1, with D possibly TRBD2 on 5 matching bases. CDR3 length: 15 amino acids. CDR1 is SGHRS, CDR2 YFSETQ, per germline. The V and J ends lost 0 bases and 0 bases respectively, with 7 bases between them. This CDR3 reads CASSLAGLSYNEQFF. CDR3 in DNA: TGCGCCAGCAGCTTGGCCGGACTCTCCTACAATGAGCAGTTCTTC.

This clonotype has only a few counts. This chain connects TRBV7-2 to TRBJ2-6; possible D gene TRBD1, 5 bases. The germline CDR1 and CDR2 sequences are SGHTA and FQGNSA. The CDR3 is made up of 15 amino acids. V was clipped by 1 base and J by 4 bases, with 8 bases between them. In DNA form, the CDR3 reads TGTGCCAGCAGCTTAGTAGGGGCCGGGGCCAACGTCCTGACTTTC. Translating it yields CASSLVGAGANVLTF.

This clonotype was counted at least ten times. The chain carries TRBV7-2 and TRBJ1-3; TRBD1 might be the D (5 bases). The V and J ends lost 5 bases and 0 bases respectively, with 14 bases between them. CDR1 SGHTA and CDR2 FQGNSA come from the germline V gene. The CDR3 loop spans 16 amino acids. CDR3 amino acids: CASSQLGTYSGNTIYF. CDR3 DNA: TGTGCCAGCAGCCAGCTTGGGACCTACTCTGGAAACACCATATATTTT.